Shown below are 6 T cell receptor beta chains from a single sample sequenced in a study of blood T cell repertoires in COVID-19. Sequenced by immunoSEQ multiplex PCR; TCRdb stores in-frame clones only, minus some. The table lists around 63,000 clones, around 80% of them singletons. The sequencing input was peripheral blood. Receptors originate from a human donor in a cohort sampled during active COVID-19.

The chain carries TRBV6-6 and TRBJ2-7; a possible D gene is TRBD1 (5 bases). Germline-derived CDR1 and CDR2 are MNHNY and SVGAGI (reference sequence). CDR3 length: 14 amino acids. Trimming took 5 bases from V and 0 from J, leaving 11 bases between them. The CDR3 nucleotides are TGTGCCAGCAGTATCAGGGCCTCCTCCTACGAGCAGTACTTC. This codes for CASSIRASSYEQYF.

The chain is built from TRBV7-2 and TRBJ2-5; D remains ambiguous. The CDR3 contains 13 residues. Trimming pared 2 bases from V and 3 bases from J, leaving 7 bases between. CDR1 is SGHTA and CDR2 is FQGNSA in the germline V gene. CDR3 sequence: CASSLLREETQYF. The DNA for the CDR3 is TGTGCCAGCAGCTTATTACGGGAAGAGACCCAGTACTTC.

The rearrangement links TRBV7-3 to TRBJ2-1; weak D call: TRBD2 (6 bases). Per the germline V gene, CDR1 is SGHTA and CDR2 is FQGTGA. V was clipped by 5 bases and J by 4 bases, with 12 bases between them. There are 14 residues in the CDR3. The chain's CDR3 is CASSPQGLYNEQFF. In DNA form, the CDR3 reads TGTGCCAGCAGCCCCCAGGGACTTTACAATGAGCAGTTCTTC.

This chain links TRBV5-6 with TRBJ1-4; D uncertain. Trimming removed 4 bases from V and 7 bases from J, with 14 bases in between. The CDR3 runs 14 residues. From germline, CDR1 is SGHDT and CDR2 YYEEEE. The CDR3 spells CASSTGVIGEKLFF. DNA of the CDR3: TGTGCCAGCAGCACCGGGGTCATCGGTGAAAAACTGTTTTTT. Full variable domain (missing parts from reference TRBV5-6 and TRBJ1-4): DAGVTQSPTHLIKTRGQQVTLRCSPKSGHDTVSWYQQALGQGPQFIFQYYEEEERQRGNFPDRFSGHQFPNYSSELNVNALLLGDSALYLCASSTGVIGEKLFFGSGTQLSVL.

V and J are TRBV5-4 and TRBJ2-1; 7 nucleotides align to TRBD2. Germline V gives CDR1 SGHNT, CDR2 YYREEE (reference sequence). The CDR3 is made up of 15 amino acids. The junction had 8 bases not matched to a gene; V was cut back by 0 bases and J by 8 bases. DNA for the CDR3: TGTGCCAGCAGCTTGGTGGGGACTACCTCTGATGAGCAGTTCTTC. It codes for CASSLVGTTSDEQFF.

This clone turned up a few times. The V and J genes are TRBV10-1 and TRBJ1-5; D unresolved. The CDR3 contains 13 residues. The germline CDR1 and CDR2 sequences are WNHNN and SYGVQD (reference sequence). V was clipped by 3 bases and J by 5 bases, with 8 bases between them. DNA for the CDR3: TGCGCCAGCAGTGAAAAGCCGCATCAGCCCCAGCATTTT. Its translation: CASSEKPHQPQHF.